The 29 T cell receptor beta chains below were found in one sample sequenced in a study of blood T cell repertoires in COVID-19. Profiled with immunoSEQ multiplex PCR; TCRdb holds only in-frame clones, not every one. This sample has a few hundred thousand clones, with approximately 92% found just once. The source material was peripheral blood. These receptors were obtained from a woman aged 40 to 50 who had recovered from COVID-19.

This clone appeared once. V usage is TRBV7-2 and J usage is TRBJ2-1, with D maybe TRBD2 (5 bases). Between the trimmed V and J ends, which lost 5 bases and 4 bases, there was a span of 12 bases. Germline CDR1 reads SGHTA; CDR2 reads FQGNSA. There are 14 residues in the CDR3. The CDR3 spells CASSPSWTYNEQFF. CDR3 sequence (DNA): TGTGCCAGCAGCCCAAGCTGGACTTACAATGAGCAGTTCTTC.

The genes are TRBV11-2 and TRBJ2-1; no clear D gene. Trimming removed 7 bases from V and 6 bases from J, with 16 bases in between. CDR3 size: 14 residues. Germline V CDR1 and CDR2: SGHAT, FQNNGV. The CDR3 loop reads CASTLLFATNEQFF. CDR3 DNA sequence: TGTGCCAGCACCCTGCTTTTTGCTACCAATGAGCAGTTCTTC.

The chain links TRBV5-6 to TRBJ2-2; possible D gene TRBD2, 5 bases. Germline V gene sequence: CDR1 SGHDT, CDR2 YYEEEE. The V end was cut by 0 bases, the J end by 5 bases, with 14 bases between. CDR3 length: 16 amino acids. The CDR3 region is CASSLGFGLRTGELFF. CDR3 in DNA: TGTGCCAGCAGCTTGGGTTTCGGACTGAGGACCGGGGAGCTGTTTTTT.

The V call is TRBV10-3, the J call TRBJ2-2; D is uncertain. Trimming pared 5 bases from V and 4 bases from J, leaving 5 bases between. CDR3 length equals 12 residues. Germline CDR1 reads ENHRY; CDR2 reads SYGVKD. CDR3 in amino acids: CAISPVTGELFF. The CDR3 bases are TGTGCCATCAGTCCTGTCACCGGGGAGCTGTTTTTT.

The genes are TRBV30 and TRBJ1-1, with 8 bases lining up with TRBD1. V was clipped by 5 bases and J by 7 bases; unmatched bases: 18. This CDR3 comprises 16 residues. The V gene's germline CDR1 is GTSNPN and CDR2 SVGIG (reference sequence). The CDR3 sequence is CAWELSRDRNSYEAFF. The DNA for the CDR3 is TGTGCCTGGGAACTATCCAGGGACAGGAATAGTTATGAAGCTTTCTTT.

The chain is built from TRBV11-2 and TRBJ1-4, with TRBD1 identical over 8 bases. V was clipped by 2 bases and J by 10 bases; unmatched bases: 12. CDR1 SGHAT and CDR2 FQNNGV come from the germline V gene. The length of the CDR3 is 16 residues. The CDR3 DNA follows: TGTGCCAGCAGCTTAATCGGGGGGACAGGTGTCGCAAAACTGTTTTTT. Its translation is CASSLIGGTGVAKLFF.

V usage is TRBV30 and J usage is TRBJ1-3, with D maybe TRBD1 (5 bases). This CDR3 has 15 amino acids. The germline gives CDR1 GTSNPN, CDR2 SVGIG (reference sequence). V was trimmed by 2 bases and J by 4 bases, leaving 15 bases between them. The CDR3 DNA sequence: TGTGCCTGGAGTTCATCAGGGCTGCCCGGAAACACCATATATTTT. This codes for CAWSSSGLPGNTIYF.

This sequence joins TRBV25-1 and TRBJ2-7, with D possibly matching TRBD1 (5 bases). Germline V CDR1 and CDR2: MGHDK, SYGVNS. The CDR3 has 11 residues. Trimming took 5 bases from V and 6 from J, leaving 8 bases between them. This CDR3 is CASSWGAEQYV. The CDR3 DNA is TGTGCCAGCAGTTGGGGCGCCGAGCAGTACGTC.

The chain uses TRBV4-1 and TRBJ1-1, with D unclear. The V end was cut by 1 base, the J end by 4 bases, with 13 bases between. Per germline, CDR1 MGHRA and CDR2 YSYEKL. The CDR3 contains 15 residues. CDR3 sequence reads: CASSQGWAWPTEAFF. The DNA of the CDR3 is TGCGCCAGCAGCCAAGGATGGGCCTGGCCCACTGAAGCTTTCTTT.

The chain recombines TRBV7-7 with TRBJ2-1, with a tentative D call TRBD2 (6 bases). Between the trimmed V and J ends, which lost 4 bases and 1 base, there was a span of 20 bases. CDR3 length: 18 amino acids. From germline, CDR1 is SSHAT and CDR2 FNYEAQ (reference sequence). In DNA form, the CDR3 reads TGTGCCAGCAGCTACAGCTCGGCCGGGACTCCGTCCTACAATGAGCAGTTCTTC. Residues: CASSYSSAGTPSYNEQFF.

The chain carries TRBV6-1 and TRBJ2-7; 9 bases line up with TRBD2. The CDR3 consists of 19 residues. From germline, CDR1 is MNHNS and CDR2 SASEGT. Unmatched junction bases numbered 18, after V lost 3 bases and J lost 3 bases. CDR3: CASSDSWVAAGGHHYEQYV. The CDR3 region has the DNA TGTGCCAGCAGTGATAGTTGGGTTGCAGCGGGAGGCCACCACTACGAGCAGTACGTC.

The chain is built from TRBV21-1 and TRBJ1-5; TRBD1 is taken as the D call from the table, unchecked against the DNA. TRBV21-1 is flagged as a pseudogene. This CDR3 contains 14 residues. The CDR3 here is CASSNRTSQPPQHF. CDR3 DNA: TGTGCCAGCAGCAACCGAACCTCACAACCCCCCCAGCATTTT.

The rearrangement uses TRBV5-6 and TRBJ2-1; possible D gene TRBD1, 5 bases. Trimming left V 0 bases short and J 3 bases short, with 7 bases between. The CDR3 has 14 amino acids. Germline-derived CDR1 and CDR2 are SGHDT and YYEEEE. The CDR3 region has the DNA TGTGCCAGCAGCTTGGAGGGGTTCTACAATGAGCAGTTCTTC. This sequence encodes CASSLEGFYNEQFF. Complete variable domain (other parts from reference TRBV5-6 and TRBJ2-1): DAGVTQSPTHLIKTRGQQVTLRCSPKSGHDTVSWYQQALGQGPQFIFQYYEEEERQRGNFPDRFSGHQFPNYSSELNVNALLLGDSALYLCASSLEGFYNEQFFGPGTRLTVL.

The chain combines TRBV2 with TRBJ1-2; D is ambiguous. CDR1 is SNHLY and CDR2 is FYNNEI in the germline V gene. The CDR3 runs to 12 residues. With 8 bases removed from V and 6 bases from J, the gap between germline ends came to 13 bases. The CDR3 region has the DNA TGTGCCAGCGGAGGGCAGATAGATGGCTACACCTTC. As protein: CASGGQIDGYTF.

The chain recombines TRBV19 with TRBJ2-1; no clear D. This CDR3 spans 15 amino acids. V lost 5 bases, J lost 2 bases, and 13 bases lay in between. CDR1 and CDR2 (germline): LNHDA, SQIVND (reference sequence). CDR3 sequence reads: CASSRAGSPYNEQFF. The CDR3 DNA follows: TGTGCCAGTAGTCGCGCAGGCAGTCCCTACAATGAGCAGTTCTTC.

The count of this clone is one. The sample has other DNA sequences that encode this CDR3 too. CDR3 sequence: CASSSLNQPQHF. Here the CDR3 DNA reads TGTGCCAGCAGTTCCCTCAATCAGCCCCAGCATTTT. The rearrangement uses TRBV28 and TRBJ1-5; D is ambiguous. The V gene lost 4 bases and the J gene lost 3 bases, with 4 bases spanning the gap. CDR1 and CDR2 (germline): MDHEN, SYDVKM. This CDR3 spans 12 amino acids.

This chain links TRBV3-1 (or the pseudogene TRBV3-2) with TRBJ1-5; possibly TRBD1 for D (5 bases). The CDR3 is made up of 15 amino acids. Trimming removed 4 bases at V and 3 bases at J, with 13 bases between. Germline V gene sequence: CDR1 LGHDT, CDR2 YNNKEL (reference sequence). This CDR3 is CASSPGRAPNQPQHF. CDR3 in DNA: TGTGCCAGCAGCCCAGGCAGGGCTCCCAATCAGCCCCAGCATTTT.

V usage is TRBV5-8 and J usage is TRBJ2-1; no clear D gene. The CDR3 is made up of 12 amino acids. The germline CDR1 and CDR2 sequences are SGHTS and YDEGEE. V dropped 6 bases and J dropped 5 bases, with 9 bases sitting between them. The CDR3 nucleotides read TGTGCCAGCACCCGACTCCACAATGAGCAGTTCTTC. Translating gives CASTRLHNEQFF.

This clone was observed a single time. The genes are TRBV7-2 and TRBJ2-2; a weak D match, TRBD2 (5 bases). Germline CDR1 reads SGHTA; CDR2 reads FQGNSA. The germline V and J ends were trimmed by 3 bases and 7 bases, with 15 bases remaining between them. The CDR3 runs 15 residues. CDR3: CASSFRGVSGGELFF. The CDR3 DNA reads as TGTGCCAGCAGCTTTCGAGGCGTAAGCGGCGGGGAGCTGTTTTTT.

This sequence joins TRBV3-1 (or the pseudogene TRBV3-2) and TRBJ2-5; the match to TRBD2 covers 11 bases. J was trimmed by 1 base and V by 3 bases; bases with no gene match: 7. In germline, CDR1 is LGHDT, CDR2 YNNKEL (reference sequence). The CDR3 length is 17 residues. CDR3: CASSQHTLAGAQETQYF. CDR3 in DNA: TGTGCCAGCAGCCAGCACACACTAGCGGGGGCCCAAGAGACCCAGTACTTC.

There are a few counts of this clone. The chain employs TRBV29-1 and TRBJ2-2; 9 bases line up with TRBD1. Germline CDR1 and CDR2: SQVTM and ANQGSEA. This CDR3 contains 12 residues. J lost 6 bases, V lost 5 bases, and 1 base had no gene match. The CDR3 DNA reads TGCAGCGTTAACAGGGGGCCCGGGGAGCTGTTTTTT. Its translation is CSVNRGPGELFF.

The chain couples TRBV2 to TRBJ2-5, with a weak D call TRBD2 (6 bases). Germline values: CDR1 SNHLY, CDR2 FYNNEI. The CDR3 runs 13 residues. Trimming shortened V by 3 bases and J by 6 bases, and 11 bases separated the two germline ends. The CDR3 loop reads CASSEGGVQTQYF. The CDR3 nucleotides read TGTGCCAGCAGTGAGGGGGGTGTTCAGACCCAGTACTTC.

In its sample, this clone was seen a few times. The chain uses TRBV11-3 and TRBJ2-1, with 7 bases that match TRBD2. V dropped 5 bases and J dropped 10; count of bases not matched to a gene: 8. This CDR3 is built from 13 residues. Germline CDR1 SGHNT, CDR2 YENEEA. The CDR3 here is CASSLYGGGEQFF. In DNA form, the CDR3 reads TGTGCCAGCAGCCTCTACGGGGGAGGGGAGCAGTTCTTC.

This sequence joins TRBV18 and TRBJ2-3, with 10 bases lining up with TRBD1. V lost 8 bases, J lost 6 bases, and 11 bases stayed unmatched. The CDR3 has 15 amino acids. Per the germline V gene, CDR1 is KGHSH and CDR2 is LQKENI. CDR3 residues: CASRSRTGGFDTQYF. CDR3 bases: TGTGCCAGCCGCAGTCGGACAGGGGGTTTTGATACGCAGTATTTT.

The chain recombines TRBV7-7 with TRBJ2-3; 7 bases map to TRBD2. CDR1 SSHAT and CDR2 FNYEAQ come from the germline V gene (reference sequence). The V gene end was trimmed by 4 bases and the J gene end by 0 bases; junction bases not matched to a gene: 4. CDR3 size: 15 residues. As DNA, the CDR3 is TGTGCCAGCAGCTCTGGGACTATAAGCACAGATACGCAGTATTTT. The encoded protein is CASSSGTISTDTQYF.

The chain employs TRBV19 and TRBJ2-3; TRBD1 is a possible D gene (5 bases). Germline V gene data show CDR1 as LNHDA and CDR2 as SQIVND (reference sequence). V was shortened by 5 bases and J by 2 bases, with 11 bases between the two germline ends. The CDR3 runs 14 residues. The CDR3 DNA sequence: TGTGCCAGTAGTCGACAGACTCACACAGATACGCAGTATTTT. Its translation is CASSRQTHTDTQYF.

This chain connects TRBV9 to TRBJ1-4; D gene ambiguous. Germline loops: CDR1 SGDLS, CDR2 YYNGEE. With 0 bases removed from V and 8 bases from J, the gap between germline ends came to 8 bases. The CDR3 loop spans 13 amino acids. The CDR3 loop is CASSVGVYEKLFF. CDR3 nucleotides: TGTGCCAGCAGCGTAGGAGTTTACGAAAAACTGTTTTTT.

V is TRBV18 and J is TRBJ1-2; D ambiguous. CDR3 length: 15 residues. Germline CDR1 and CDR2: KGHSH and LQKENI. V was cut by 5 bases and J by 1 base, with 14 bases left in between. The DNA of the CDR3 is TGTGCCAGCTCAGACTACAGTGCTGATAACTATGGCTACACCTTC. Encoded protein: CASSDYSADNYGYTF.

The count of this clone is one. CDR3 DNA sequence: TGTGCCAGCAGCGTAGGTCCTAGCGGGAGGAATGAGCAGTTCTTC. Its protein is CASSVGPSGRNEQFF. The chain employs TRBV9 and TRBJ2-1; TRBD2 agrees at 11 bases. The CDR3 covers 15 residues. Germline V CDR1 and CDR2: SGDLS, YYNGEE. V was pared by 0 bases and J by 7 bases, with 3 bases of the junction left unmatched.